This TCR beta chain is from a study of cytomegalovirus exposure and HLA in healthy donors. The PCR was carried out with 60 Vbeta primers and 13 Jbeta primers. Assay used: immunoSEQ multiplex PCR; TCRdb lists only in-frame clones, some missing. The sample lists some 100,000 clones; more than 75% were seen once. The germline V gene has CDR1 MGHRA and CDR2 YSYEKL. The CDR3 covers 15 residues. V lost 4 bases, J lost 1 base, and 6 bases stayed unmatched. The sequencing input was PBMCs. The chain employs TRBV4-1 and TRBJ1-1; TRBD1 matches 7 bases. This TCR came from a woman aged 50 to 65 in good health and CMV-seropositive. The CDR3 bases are TGCGCCAGCAGCCTCGGGGGACAGACGAACACTGAAGCTTTCTTT. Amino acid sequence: CASSLGGQTNTEAFF.